What follows are 14 T cell receptor beta chains derived from one specimen sequenced in a study of blood T cell repertoires in COVID-19. Sequenced by immunoSEQ multiplex PCR; TCRdb stores in-frame clones only, minus some. Here the sample spans about 160,000 clones, about 88% being singletons. The sample was peripheral blood. The receptor source for this set is a man aged 35 to 55 with acute or convalescent COVID-19.

CDR3 DNA: TGCAGCGTTGAAGGTGCTAAATACACCTTC. This encodes CSVEGAKYTF. This sequence joins TRBV29-1 and TRBJ1-2; D not certain. V dropped 1 base and J dropped 11 bases, with 8 bases sitting between them. Germline V gene lookup returns CDR1 SQVTM and CDR2 ANQGSEA. The CDR3 covers 10 residues.

This chain links TRBV5-1 with TRBJ1-1; D gene unclear. The germline gives CDR1 SGHRS, CDR2 YFSETQ. CDR3 size: 15 residues. V dropped 4 bases and J dropped 7 bases, with 20 bases sitting between them. This chain's CDR3 is CASSLQKSPGSEAFF. The DNA of the CDR3 is TGCGCCAGCAGCCTGCAAAAAAGCCCCGGTAGTGAAGCTTTCTTT.

J is TRBJ2-2 and V is TRBV30; maybe TRBD2 (6 bases). Trimming took off 5 bases at V and 6 bases at J, with 13 bases between the two ends. The CDR3 covers 13 residues. Germline loops: CDR1 GTSNPN, CDR2 SVGIG (reference sequence). The DNA of the CDR3 is TGTGCCTGGGGGGGACTCGGGGCCGGGGAGCTGTTTTTT. Its protein product is CAWGGLGAGELFF.

The V and J genes are TRBV4-3 and TRBJ1-1; 7 bases map to TRBD1. Germline V gene sequence: CDR1 LGHNA, CDR2 YSLEER. This CDR3 is built from 15 residues. Trimming cost V 7 bases and J 1 base; bases outside gene matches: 9. In DNA form, the CDR3 reads TGCGCCAGCACGGAAAACAGGGGCGCGAACACTGAAGCTTTCTTT. Its protein is CASTENRGANTEAFF.

The V call is TRBV15, the J call TRBJ2-3, with 7 bases fitting TRBD1. Trimming cost V 3 bases and J 5 bases; bases outside gene matches: 5. The CDR3 extends over 14 amino acids. Per the germline V gene, CDR1 is LNHNV and CDR2 is YYDKDF (reference sequence). As DNA, the CDR3 is TGTGCCACCAGCAGTGAGGGGGCTAAAGATACGCAGTATTTT. Translation gives CATSSEGAKDTQYF.

The table lists this clone with a count of one. V usage is TRBV4-2 and J usage is TRBJ2-5; 8 positions agree with TRBD2. Germline V gives CDR1 LGHNA, CDR2 YNFKEQ. The CDR3 length is 16 residues. V lost 3 bases and J lost 2; bases outside the gene matches: 8. CDR3 in amino acids: CASSQIAGRGQETQYF. CDR3 DNA sequence: TGTGCCAGCAGCCAGATAGCGGGGAGGGGTCAAGAGACCCAGTACTTC.

This chain connects TRBV2 to TRBJ2-2; D is unresolved. Per germline, CDR1 SNHLY and CDR2 FYNNEI. The CDR3 spans 12 residues. V dropped 5 bases and J dropped 7 bases, with 8 bases sitting between them. DNA for the CDR3: TGTGCCAGCAGTACTAATAACGGGGAGCTGTTTTTT. Translated: CASSTNNGELFF. The complete variable domain, with remaining parts taken from reference TRBV2 and TRBJ2-2, reads EPEVTQTPSHQVTQMGQEVILRCVPISNHLYFYWYRQILGQKVEFLVSFYNNEISEKSEIFDDQFSVERPDGSNFTLKIRSTKLEDSAMYFCASSTNNGELFFGEGSRLTVL.

Here the CDR3 DNA reads TGTGCCAGCAGTCTACAGGGAACTAACTATGGCTACACCTTC. Translating gives CASSLQGTNYGYTF. The J gene is TRBJ1-2, the V gene TRBV6-6; a possible D gene is TRBD1 (6 bases). The ends were cut back, 5 bases at V and 0 bases at J, with 10 bases in the middle. Germline V gene data show CDR1 as MNHNY and CDR2 as SVGAGI (reference sequence). This CDR3 comprises 14 residues.

The V gene is TRBV6-2 or TRBV6-3, the J gene TRBJ2-3, with 9 bases lining up with TRBD2. The germline V gene encodes CDR1 MNHEY and CDR2 SVGEGT. The junction had 5 bases not matched to a gene; V was cut back by 6 bases and J by 1 base. The CDR3 loop spans 15 amino acids. This chain's CDR3 is CASSAWTSGTDTQYF. CDR3 DNA sequence: TGTGCCAGCAGCGCCTGGACTAGCGGCACAGATACGCAGTATTTT.

The CDR3 nucleotides are TGTGCCAGCAGGGCCGGGACAGGGGGTTACAATGAGCAGTTCTTC. Its translation is CASRAGTGGYNEQFF. V usage is TRBV6-5 and J usage is TRBJ2-1; 11 bases fit TRBD1. Germline V lookup: CDR1 MNHEY, CDR2 SVGAGI. The length of the CDR3 is 15 residues. V trimming: 6 bases; J trimming: 4 bases; junction bases outside the gene matches: 5.

The gene calls are TRBV5-1 and TRBJ1-1, with D tentatively TRBD1 (5 bases). The CDR3 covers 15 residues. Germline V CDR1 and CDR2: SGHRS, YFSETQ. V lost 2 bases, J lost 7 bases, and 18 bases lay in between. For the CDR3, the DNA is TGCGCCAGCAGCTTTAGCAGGGCGGGGGGGAGTGAAGCTTTCTTT. Protein sequence: CASSFSRAGGSEAFF.

The V call is TRBV5-1, the J call TRBJ1-1; 9 bases match TRBD1. Germline CDR1 SGHRS, CDR2 YFSETQ. Trimming at V came to 3 bases and at J to 6 bases, leaving 6 bases not matched to a gene. This CDR3 is built from 14 residues. CDR3 nucleotides: TGCGCCAGCAGCTATGGACAGGGGACATCTGAAGCTTTCTTT. Amino acids: CASSYGQGTSEAFF.

This clone has more than one count but fewer than ten. The V gene is TRBV29-1, the J gene TRBJ1-1; 10 nucleotides align to TRBD1. Unmatched junction bases numbered 10, after V lost 6 bases and J lost 3 bases. The germline gives CDR1 SQVTM, CDR2 ANQGSEA. The CDR3 totals 15 residues. CDR3 bases: TGCAGCGTCCCTACCCCCGGGACAGGGGACACTGAAGCTTTCTTT. It specifies CSVPTPGTGDTEAFF.

This sequence joins TRBV7-9 and TRBJ2-2; D is perhaps TRBD1 (5 bases). CDR3 length: 14 residues. Trimming cost V 5 bases and J 2 bases, with 9 bases left between them. Germline CDR1 and CDR2: SEHNR and FQNEAQ (reference sequence). The chain's CDR3 is CASSPGFNTGELFF. DNA for the CDR3: TGTGCCAGCAGCCCAGGGTTTAACACCGGGGAGCTGTTTTTT. Filled out from reference TRBV7-9 and TRBJ2-2, the complete variable domain reads DTGVSQNPRHKITKRGQNVTFRCDPISEHNRLYWYRQTLGQGPEFLTYFQNEAQLEKSRLLSDRFSAERPKGSFSTLEIQRTEQGDSAMYLCASSPGFNTGELFFGEGSRLTVL.